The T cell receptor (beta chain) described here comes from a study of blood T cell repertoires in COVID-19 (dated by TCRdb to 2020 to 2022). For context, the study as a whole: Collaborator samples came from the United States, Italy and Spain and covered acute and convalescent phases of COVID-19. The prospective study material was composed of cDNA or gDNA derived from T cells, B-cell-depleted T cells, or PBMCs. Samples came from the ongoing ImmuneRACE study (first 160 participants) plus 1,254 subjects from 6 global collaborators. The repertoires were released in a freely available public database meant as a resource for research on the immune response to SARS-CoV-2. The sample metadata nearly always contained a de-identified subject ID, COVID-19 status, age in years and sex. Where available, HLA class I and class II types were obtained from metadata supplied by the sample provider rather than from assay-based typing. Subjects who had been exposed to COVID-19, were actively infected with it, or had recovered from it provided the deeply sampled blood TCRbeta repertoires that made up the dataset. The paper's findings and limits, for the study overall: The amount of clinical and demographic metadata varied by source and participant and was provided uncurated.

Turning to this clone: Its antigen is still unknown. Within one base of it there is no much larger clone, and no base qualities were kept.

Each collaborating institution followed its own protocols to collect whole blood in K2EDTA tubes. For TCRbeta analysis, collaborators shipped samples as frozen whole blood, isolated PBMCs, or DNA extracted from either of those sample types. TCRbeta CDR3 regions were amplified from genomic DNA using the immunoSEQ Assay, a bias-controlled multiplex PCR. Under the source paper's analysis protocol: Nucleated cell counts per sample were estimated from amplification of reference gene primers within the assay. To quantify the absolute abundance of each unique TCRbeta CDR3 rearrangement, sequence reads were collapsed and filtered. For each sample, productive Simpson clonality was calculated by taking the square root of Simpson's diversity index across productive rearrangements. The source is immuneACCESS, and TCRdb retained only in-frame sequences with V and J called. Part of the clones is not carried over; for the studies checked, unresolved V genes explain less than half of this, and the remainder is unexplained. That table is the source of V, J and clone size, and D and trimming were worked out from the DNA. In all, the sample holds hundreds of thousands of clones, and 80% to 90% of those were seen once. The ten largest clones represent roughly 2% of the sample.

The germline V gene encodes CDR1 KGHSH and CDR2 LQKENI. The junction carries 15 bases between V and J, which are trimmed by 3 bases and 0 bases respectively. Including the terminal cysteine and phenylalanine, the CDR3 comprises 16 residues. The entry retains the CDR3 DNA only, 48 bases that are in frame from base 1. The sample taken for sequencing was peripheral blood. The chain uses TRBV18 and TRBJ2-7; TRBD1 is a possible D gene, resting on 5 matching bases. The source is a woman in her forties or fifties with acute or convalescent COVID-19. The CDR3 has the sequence CASSPSRGDSSYEQYF. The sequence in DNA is TGTGCCAGCTCACCGTCCCGCGGTGACAGCTCCTACGAGCAGTACTTC.